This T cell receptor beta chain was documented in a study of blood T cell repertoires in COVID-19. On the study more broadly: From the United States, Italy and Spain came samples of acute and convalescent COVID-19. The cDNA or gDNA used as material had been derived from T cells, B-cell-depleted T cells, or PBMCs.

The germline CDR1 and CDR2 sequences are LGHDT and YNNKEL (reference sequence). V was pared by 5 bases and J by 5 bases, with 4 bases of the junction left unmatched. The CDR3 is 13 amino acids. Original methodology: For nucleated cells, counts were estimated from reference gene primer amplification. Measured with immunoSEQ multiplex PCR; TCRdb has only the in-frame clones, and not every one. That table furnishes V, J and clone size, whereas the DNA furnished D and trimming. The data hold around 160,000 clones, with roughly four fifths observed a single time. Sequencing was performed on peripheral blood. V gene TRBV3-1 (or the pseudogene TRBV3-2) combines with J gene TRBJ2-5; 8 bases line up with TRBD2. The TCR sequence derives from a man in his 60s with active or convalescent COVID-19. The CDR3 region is CASSTREVETQYF. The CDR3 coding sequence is TGTGCCAGCAGCACGCGGGAGGTGGAGACCCAGTACTTC.